The 23 T cell receptor beta chains reported below all come from one sample, sequenced in a study of T cell clonality in common variable immunodeficiency. These receptors are not linked to any known antigen. Overall study results and limits: Reportedly, TCR beta sequences from common variable immunodeficiency showed fewer deletions and N-nucleotide insertions.

Only in-frame clones appear in the TCRdb table, and some are missing; sequencing was by immunoSEQ multiplex PCR. This sample has 30,000 to 40,000 clones, each found more than once. Material: peripheral blood mononuclear cells. The source is a human donor with common variable immunodeficiency.

Note on this clone: The CDR3 goes on 3 residues after the read ends, and that part is filled in from the germline J gene. V gene TRBV7-6 combines with J gene TRBJ2-7; D unresolved. The CDR3 is made up of 15 amino acids. V shed 1 base and J shed 0 bases, with 10 bases lying between them. Germline values: CDR1 SGHVS, CDR2 FNYEAQ. CDR3 protein: CASSLGQDYSYEQYF. The sequenced CDR3 bases are TGTGCCAGCAGCTTAGGGCAGGATTACTCCTACGAG. Full variable domain (missing parts from reference TRBV7-6 and TRBJ2-7): GAGVSQSPRYKVTKRGQDVALRCDPISGHVSLYWYRQALGQGPEFLTYFNYEAQQDKSGLPNDRFSAERPEGSISTLTIQRTEQRDSAMYRCASSLGQDYSYEQYFGPGTRLTVT.

About this clone: Read data end 3 residues before the CDR3 end; the end is taken from the germline J gene. The chain carries TRBV2 and TRBJ2-7; possible D gene TRBD2, 5 bases. Trimming took off 7 bases at V and 0 bases at J, with 16 bases between the two ends. Germline V CDR1 and CDR2: SNHLY, FYNNEI. The CDR3 spans 15 residues. The sequenced part of the CDR3 DNA is TGTGCCAGCAAGGCGTCGACGGGGAGCTCCTACGAG. This sequence encodes CASKASTGSSYE. The full-length CDR3 reads as CASKASTGSSYEQYF.

With respect to this clone: Read sequence stops 3 residues before the CDR3 end, and the germline J gene provides the missing end. V usage is TRBV7-3 and J usage is TRBJ2-5; TRBD2 matches 8 bases. This CDR3 spans 14 amino acids. V trimming: 5 bases; J trimming: 4 bases; junction bases outside the gene matches: 6. Germline CDR1 is SGHTA and CDR2 is FQGTGA. The part of the CDR3 DNA that was read is TGTGCCAGCAGCCCACTGCTAGCGGGAGAGACC. It translates to CASSPLLAGET. The CDR3 in its entirety is CASSPLLAGETQYF.

About this clone itself: The CDR3 goes on 3 residues after the read ends, and that part is filled in from the germline J gene. The rearrangement uses TRBV13 and TRBJ1-2, with 8 positions matching TRBD1. With 5 bases clipped from V and 6 bases from J, the junction kept 5 bases outside the gene matches. The CDR3 extends over 13 amino acids. Germline-derived CDR1 and CDR2 are PRHDT and FYEKMQ (reference sequence). CDR3 loop: CASSPQGADGYTF. CDR3 bases read: TGTGCCAGCAGCCCCCAGGGGGCGGATGGC. The entire variable domain, with the rest obtained from reference TRBV13 and TRBJ1-2, is as follows: AAGVIQSPRHLIKEKRETATLKCYPIPRHDTVYWYQQGPGQDPQFLISFYEKMQSDKGSIPDRFSAQQFSDYHSELNMSSLELGDSALYFCASSPQGADGYTFGSGTRLTVV.

On this clone itself: Read data end 3 residues before the CDR3 end; the end is taken from the germline J gene. The rearrangement links TRBV2 to TRBJ2-5; tentatively, D is TRBD1 (5 bases). Trimming removed 6 bases from V and 1 base from J, with 9 bases in between. The CDR3 is made up of 13 amino acids. In germline, CDR1 is SNHLY, CDR2 FYNNEI. This CDR3 is CASSRVPQETQYF. Incomplete CDR3 DNA: TGTGCCAGCAGCAGGGTTCCCCAAGAGACC.

By share of the sample, this clone is medium-sized. The read gets to within 3 residues of the CDR3 end, and the germline J gene fills in the rest. The chain is built from TRBV28 and TRBJ1-2; D possibly corresponds to TRBD1 (5 bases). CDR3 length equals 13 residues. V lost 5 bases to trimming and J lost 4 bases, with 11 bases between them. Germline V gene sequence: CDR1 MDHEN, CDR2 SYDVKM. The CDR3 sequence: CASSRGVVYGYTF. The DNA read from the CDR3 is TGTGCCAGCAGTCGAGGGGTTGTCTATGGC.

Turning to this clone: The sequenced fragment ends 3 residues before the CDR3 boundary, so the rest is inferred from the germline J gene. The chain recombines TRBV7-6 with TRBJ1-1; TRBD1 might be the D (6 bases). The CDR3 extends over 14 amino acids. Germline CDR1 reads SGHVS; CDR2 reads FNYEAQ. The ends were cut back, 5 bases at V and 3 bases at J, with 13 bases in the middle. CDR3 sequence reads: CASSPSPGDTEAFF. The part of the CDR3 DNA that was read is TGTGCCAGCAGCCCCTCCCCAGGGGACACTGAA.

With regard to this clone: Read coverage stops 3 residues before the CDR3 terminus; the germline J gene supplies the remainder. The gene calls are TRBV7-8 and TRBJ2-7; TRBD1 agrees at 7 bases. CDR1 and CDR2 from the germline V gene are SGHVS and FQNEAQ. The CDR3 spans 14 residues. Germline trimming cut 4 bases from V and 0 bases from J; bases unmatched to any gene: 3. CDR3: CASSSTGSSYEQYF. Incomplete CDR3 DNA: TGTGCCAGCAGCTCGACAGGGAGCTCCTACGAG.

This clone turned up a few times. The read ends 3 residues early relative to the CDR3; the germline J gene fills the gap. The same CDR3 arises from other DNA sequences in this sample as well. The chain employs TRBV18 and TRBJ1-5, with D unresolved. The CDR3 spans 14 residues. Per germline, CDR1 KGHSH and CDR2 LQKENI. V shed 6 bases and J shed 6 bases, with 15 bases lying between them. The part of the CDR3 DNA that was read is TGTGCCAGCTCCCAAGAGGCGGGAGGTCAGCCC. It encodes CASSQEAGGQP. The entire CDR3 protein reads CASSQEAGGQPQHF.

This clone showed up many times. The read halts 3 residues ahead of the CDR3 end, with the missing end drawn from the germline J gene. The chain employs TRBV20-1 and TRBJ2-7; 11 nucleotides line up with TRBD2. CDR3 length: 15 amino acids. V shed 3 bases, J shed 6 bases, and the junction held 10 bases outside the gene matches. The V gene's germline CDR1 is DFQATT and CDR2 SNEGSKA (reference sequence). CDR3 DNA, as far as it was read: TGCAGTGCTAGGGCTCCTAGCGGGGGGCCCCGCGAG. Residues: CSARAPSGGPRE. The CDR3, in full, reads CSARAPSGGPREQYF.

A remark on this clone: The DNA ends 3 residues before the CDR3 does, and the rest of the CDR3 is filled in from the germline J gene. The chain is built from TRBV7-3 and TRBJ2-1; D perhaps matches TRBD2 (6 bases). V shed 6 bases and J shed 5 bases, with 17 bases lying between them. CDR3 length equals 15 residues. CDR1 and CDR2 (germline): SGHTA, FQGTGA. The part of the CDR3 DNA that was read is TGTGCCAGCAGTTCACTAGCTACAAAGAACAATGAG. It yields the protein CASSSLATKNNE. The full CDR3 sequence reads CASSSLATKNNEQFF.

This clone was counted at least ten times. The read terminates 3 residues ahead of where the CDR3 ends, so the germline J gene completes it. The V and J genes are TRBV27 and TRBJ2-1, with 7 nucleotides matching TRBD1. The CDR3 sequence is 16 residues long. J gave up 3 bases and V 5 bases, and 10 bases lay outside the gene matches. The germline gives CDR1 MNHEY, CDR2 SMNVEV (reference sequence). This CDR3 reads CASSKTGVVGYNEQFF. The sequenced part of the CDR3 DNA is TGTGCCAGCAGTAAAACAGGGGTTGTTGGCTACAATGAG.

This clone was counted a few times. The observed sequence ends 3 residues before the CDR3 terminus, with the missing tail filled in from the germline J gene. V usage is TRBV6-4 and J usage is TRBJ1-6; 8 bases fit TRBD1. Germline V gene data show CDR1 as MRHNA and CDR2 as SNTAGT. Germline trimming cut 7 bases from V and 6 bases from J; bases unmatched to any gene: 2. CDR3 length equals 13 residues. The part of the CDR3 DNA that was read is TGTGCCAGCAACGACAGGGGTAATTCACCC. This codes for CASNDRGNSP. The CDR3 as a whole reads CASNDRGNSPLHF.

The table lists this clone with a few counts. Read data end 3 residues before the CDR3 end; the end is taken from the germline J gene. J is TRBJ1-2 and V is TRBV7-9; D is undetermined. In germline, CDR1 is SEHNR, CDR2 FQNEAQ (reference sequence). Trimming took off 1 base at V and 4 bases at J, with 13 bases between the two ends. This CDR3 has 15 amino acids. The CDR3 here is CASSLVTDWTYGYTF. CDR3 bases read: TGTGCCAGCAGCTTAGTTACGGACTGGACCTATGGC. Combining the CDR3 with reference TRBV7-9 and TRBJ1-2 gives the whole variable domain DTGVSQNPRHKITKRGQNVTFRCDPISEHNRLYWYRQTLGQGPEFLTYFQNEAQLEKSRLLSDRFSAERPKGSFSTLEIQRTEQGDSAMYLCASSLVTDWTYGYTFGSGTRLTVV.

In its sample, this clone was seen a few times. The read ends 3 residues before the CDR3 terminus; that terminus is restored from the germline J gene. The chain combines TRBV19 with TRBJ2-7; 8 bases line up with TRBD1. The CDR3 totals 12 residues. CDR1 is LNHDA, CDR2 SQIVND, per germline (reference sequence). With 10 bases clipped from V and 1 base from J, the junction kept 3 bases outside the gene matches. The CDR3 sequence is CATGTGSYEQYF. CDR3 DNA, as far as it was read: TGTGCCACCGGGACAGGATCCTACGAG. The complete variable domain, with remaining parts taken from reference TRBV19 and TRBJ2-7, reads DGGITQSPKYLFRKEGQNVTLSCEQNLNHDAMYWYRQDPGQGLRLIYYSQIVNDFQKGDIAEGYSVSREKKESFPLTVTSAQKNPTAFYLCATGTGSYEQYFGPGTRLTVT.

This clone was seen repeatedly, ten times or more. The read ends 3 residues early relative to the CDR3; the germline J gene fills the gap. The chain carries TRBV20-1 and TRBJ2-7; 8 bases fit TRBD2. V dropped 1 base and J dropped 1; count of bases not matched to a gene: 9. Germline CDR1 reads DFQATT; CDR2 reads SNEGSKA (reference sequence). CDR3 size: 16 residues. Partial CDR3 DNA: TGCAGTGCTAGAGTCGGGGGGGGCTCCTCATCCTACGAG. Protein sequence: CSARVGGGSSSYE. The whole CDR3 protein reads CSARVGGGSSSYEQYF.

This clone was seen repeatedly, ten times or more. At one of its ends the junction is not consistent with the germline gene, which may arise from a read error. The read falls 3 residues short of the CDR3 end, and the missing part is taken from the germline J gene. The chain employs TRBV4-2 and TRBJ1-4; no definite D call. The germline gives CDR1 LGHNA, CDR2 YNFKEQ. The CDR3 has 15 residues. CDR3 region: CASSQDRGLNEKLFF. The part of the CDR3 DNA that was read is TGCGCCAGCAGCCAAGATCGGGGTCTTAATGAAAAA.

As for this clone: The read finishes 3 residues shy of the CDR3 end, and the germline J gene is used to complete it. The V and J genes are TRBV19 and TRBJ1-2; TRBD1 is a possible D gene (6 bases). This CDR3 contains 14 residues. The germline V gene encodes CDR1 LNHDA and CDR2 SQIVND (reference sequence). V shed 4 bases and J shed 2 bases, with 11 bases lying between them. The sequenced part of the CDR3 DNA is TGTGCCAGTAGTACCGGACAGCGGAACTATGGC. It codes for CASSTGQRNYG. The whole CDR3 reads CASSTGQRNYGYTF. Filled out from reference TRBV19 and TRBJ1-2, the complete variable domain reads DGGITQSPKYLFRKEGQNVTLSCEQNLNHDAMYWYRQDPGQGLRLIYYSQIVNDFQKGDIAEGYSVSREKKESFPLTVTSAQKNPTAFYLCASSTGQRNYGYTFGSGTRLTVV.

Ten or more counts support this clone. The read falls 3 residues short of the CDR3 end, and the missing part is taken from the germline J gene. The J gene is TRBJ2-4, the V gene TRBV30; TRBD2 matches at 7 bases. With 1 base clipped from V and 4 bases from J, the junction kept 7 bases outside the gene matches. This CDR3 comprises 15 residues. Germline V gives CDR1 GTSNPN, CDR2 SVGIG (reference sequence). CDR3 loop: CAWSERNSGKNIQYF. CDR3 DNA (partial): TGTGCCTGGAGTGAAAGAAATAGCGGGAAAAACATT. The whole variable domain, filled in from reference TRBV30 and TRBJ2-4, reads SQTIHQWPATLVQPVGSPLSLECTVEGTSNPNLYWYRQAAGRGLQLLFYSVGIGQISSEVPQNLSASRPQDRQFILSSKKLLLSDSGFYLCAWSERNSGKNIQYFGAGTRLSVL.

Remarks on this clone: The read halts 3 residues ahead of the CDR3 end, with the missing end drawn from the germline J gene. The chain is built from TRBV6-2 or TRBV6-3 and TRBJ2-1; 7 bases align to TRBD2. CDR1 and CDR2 from the germline V gene are MNHEY and SVGEGT. Germline trimming cut 2 bases from V and 4 bases from J; bases unmatched to any gene: 5. The CDR3 totals 15 residues. This chain's CDR3 is CASSYGGGLYNEQFF. Partial CDR3 DNA: TGTGCCAGCAGTTACGGGGGGGGACTATACAATGAG.

This clone is categorized as medium-sized. The CDR3 goes on 3 residues after the read ends, and that part is filled in from the germline J gene. The rearrangement joins TRBV9 to TRBJ2-1; TRBD1 is a possible D gene (7 bases). V lost 4 bases, J lost 7 bases, and 18 bases lay in between. Germline V gives CDR1 SGDLS, CDR2 YYNGEE. The CDR3 has 15 residues. Incomplete CDR3 DNA: TGTGCCAGCAGCCCCCAGGGGGGAGCCGGGAATGAG. It yields the protein CASSPQGGAGNE. The entire CDR3 protein reads CASSPQGGAGNEQFF.

With regard to this clone: The read stops 3 residues short of the end of the CDR3; the missing end is completed from the germline J gene. The gene calls are TRBV11-1 and TRBJ2-1; D is unclear. V shed 5 bases and J shed 6 bases, with 5 bases lying between them. This CDR3 spans 11 amino acids. Germline CDR1 is SGHAT and CDR2 is FQDESV (reference sequence). CDR3 protein: CASSPINEQFF. CDR3 DNA (partial): TGTGCCAGCAGCCCTATCAATGAG. Full variable domain (rest looked up from reference TRBV11-1 and TRBJ2-1): EAEVAQSPRYKITEKSQAVAFWCDPISGHATLYWYRQILGQGPELLVQFQDESVVDDSQLPKDRFSAERLKGVDSTLKIQPAELGDSAMYLCASSPINEQFFGPGTRLTVL.

Many counts were recorded for this clone. The CDR3 end falls 3 residues outside the read, so it is completed with the germline J gene. The genes are TRBV27 and TRBJ2-7, with 11 bases aligning to TRBD1. Germline V gene sequence: CDR1 MNHEY, CDR2 SMNVEV (reference sequence). V shed 6 bases and J 6 bases; nucleotides not matched to a gene: 7. The CDR3 is made up of 14 amino acids. The covered CDR3 bases are TGTGCCAGCAGCGTCGGGACAGGGGGGCTCGAG. As protein: CASSVGTGGLE. The whole CDR3 reads CASSVGTGGLEQYF.